The 9 T cell receptor beta chains reported below all come from one sample, sequenced in a study of T cell repertoires in aging, cancer and after chemotherapy. Peripheral blood genomic DNA, not sorted cells or RNA, was the template. A mixed TRB-A/B primer pool amplified rearranged TRB by multiplex touch-down PCR. MiXCR was run by TCRdb on the multiplex PCR reads, yielding one entry per CDR3 protein. The sample has several thousand distinct CDR3 sequences; 20% to 25% are singletons. The sequenced material came from blood. The receptors stem from a human donor in good health. The donor label of this sample is uncertain.

This clonotype was counted only a few times. The V call is TRBV19, the J call TRBJ1-1; D gene uncertain. Germline CDR1 and CDR2: LNHDA and SQIVND (reference sequence). The CDR3 contains 15 residues. Trimming shortened V by 2 bases and J by 5 bases, and 15 bases separated the two germline ends. In DNA, the CDR3 is TGTGCCAGTAGTATAAGGTGGGCGCCCGGTACTGAAGCTTTCTTT. Its protein is CASSIRWAPGTEAFF.

This clonotype is categorized as medium-sized. This chain connects TRBV6-5 to TRBJ1-2; D gene uncertain. Trimming removed 6 bases at V and 4 bases at J, with 21 bases between. CDR1 and CDR2 from the germline V gene are MNHEY and SVGAGI. The CDR3 has 16 residues. CDR3 region: CASSPATWAIAYGYTF. CDR3 nucleotides: TGTGCCAGCAGCCCGGCTACGTGGGCTATCGCCTATGGCTACACCTTC.

The chain is built from TRBV20-1 and TRBJ2-6; D ambiguous. Germline V gene lookup returns CDR1 DFQATT and CDR2 SNEGSKA (reference sequence). V dropped 2 bases and J dropped 0 bases, with 14 bases sitting between them. CDR3 length equals 17 residues. CDR3 coding DNA: TGCAGTGCTAGAAGGTTTTCTCTCCTCTCTGGGGCCAACGTCCTGACTTTC. Translation: CSARRFSLLSGANVLTF.

By share, this clonotype ranks as large. The V call is TRBV6-4, the J call TRBJ2-6, with D possibly matching TRBD1 (6 bases). The length of the CDR3 is 15 residues. Trimming stripped 3 bases from V and 0 bases from J, with 6 bases between. Germline V gene sequence: CDR1 MRHNA, CDR2 SNTAGT. The CDR3 spells CASSEDSSGANVLTF. The CDR3 region has the DNA TGTGCCAGCAGTGAGGACAGCTCTGGGGCCAACGTCCTGACTTTC.

The chain employs TRBV14 and TRBJ2-1, with D hard to call. The V end lost 0 bases, the J end lost 5 bases, and 5 bases lay between the germline ends. Germline lookup yields CDR1 SGHDN and CDR2 FVKESK. The CDR3 is 13 amino acids. The CDR3 DNA reads TGTGCCAGCAGCCAAGACTACAACAATGAGCAGTTCTTC. It encodes CASSQDYNNEQFF.

On this clonotype itself: A much more abundant neighbour one base away suggests this may be a read error. The chain links TRBV27 to TRBJ1-6; TRBD1 is a possible D gene (6 bases). From germline, CDR1 is MNHEY and CDR2 SMNVEV (reference sequence). Trimming left V 10 bases short and J 5 bases short, with 15 bases between. This CDR3 has 14 amino acids. The CDR3 reads CATPRQDNNSPLHF. The CDR3 DNA is TGTGCCACCCCACGACAGGACAATAATTCACCCCTCCACTTT.

This clonotype turned up a few times. The chain recombines TRBV27 with TRBJ1-1; D is unclear. Germline V lookup: CDR1 MNHEY, CDR2 SMNVEV (reference sequence). V lost 7 bases and J lost 10, with 16 bases in between. The CDR3 contains 12 residues. CDR3 residues: CASTFRNSRAFF. The CDR3 coding sequence is TGTGCCAGCACCTTCAGGAATTCGAGAGCTTTCTTT.

By its share, this clonotype is hyperexpanded. The rearrangement joins TRBV6-5 to TRBJ1-1, with D possibly TRBD1 on 5 matching bases. Germline values: CDR1 MNHEY, CDR2 SVGAGI. The CDR3 runs to 13 residues. V shed 2 bases and J shed 3 bases, with 7 bases lying between them. The CDR3 nucleotides read TGTGCCAGCAGTTACCTAGGGGACACTGAAGCTTTCTTT. Translation gives CASSYLGDTEAFF.

By sample share, this clonotype is medium-sized (0.01 to 0.1%). This chain uses TRBV27 with TRBJ2-1; D remains ambiguous. V lost 6 bases and J lost 6, with 21 bases in between. The length of the CDR3 is 16 residues. Germline V gene sequence: CDR1 MNHEY, CDR2 SMNVEV (reference sequence). The CDR3 loop reads CASSSWLIRSGNEQFF. In DNA, the CDR3 is TGTGCCAGCAGCTCGTGGCTGATCAGGTCAGGCAATGAGCAGTTCTTC.